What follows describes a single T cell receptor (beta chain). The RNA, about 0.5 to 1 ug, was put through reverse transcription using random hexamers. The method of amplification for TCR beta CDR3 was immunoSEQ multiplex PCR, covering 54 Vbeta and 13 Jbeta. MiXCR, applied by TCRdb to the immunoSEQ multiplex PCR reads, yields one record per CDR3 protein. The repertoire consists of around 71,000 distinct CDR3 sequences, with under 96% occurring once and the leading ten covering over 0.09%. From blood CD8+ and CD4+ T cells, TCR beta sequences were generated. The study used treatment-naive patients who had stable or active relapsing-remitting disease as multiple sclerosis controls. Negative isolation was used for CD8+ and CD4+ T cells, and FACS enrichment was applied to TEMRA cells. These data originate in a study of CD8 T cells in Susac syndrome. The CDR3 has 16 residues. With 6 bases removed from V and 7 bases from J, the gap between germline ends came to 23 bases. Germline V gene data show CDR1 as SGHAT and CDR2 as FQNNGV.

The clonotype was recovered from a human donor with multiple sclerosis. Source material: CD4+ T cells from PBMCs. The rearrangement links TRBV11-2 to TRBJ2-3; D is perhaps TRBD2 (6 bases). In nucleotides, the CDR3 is TGTGCCAGCAGGCCCGCACTAGCCCGGGGGAAAAATACGCAGTATTTT. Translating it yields CASRPALARGKNTQYF.